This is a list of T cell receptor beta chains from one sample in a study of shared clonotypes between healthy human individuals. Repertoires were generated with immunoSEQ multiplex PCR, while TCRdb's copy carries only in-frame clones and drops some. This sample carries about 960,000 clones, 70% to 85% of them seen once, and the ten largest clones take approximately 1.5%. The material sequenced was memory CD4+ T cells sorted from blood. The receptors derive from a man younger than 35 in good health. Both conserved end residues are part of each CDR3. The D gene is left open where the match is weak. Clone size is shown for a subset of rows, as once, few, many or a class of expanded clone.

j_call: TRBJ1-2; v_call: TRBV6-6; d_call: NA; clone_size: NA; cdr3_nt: TGTGCCAGCAACCTAGTAGGAGGCGGCTATGGCTACACCTTC; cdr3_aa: CASNLVGGGYGYTF
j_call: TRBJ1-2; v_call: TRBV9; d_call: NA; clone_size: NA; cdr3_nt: TGTGCCAGCAGCGGAGTCCCTAACTATGGCTACACCTTC; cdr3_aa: CASSGVPNYGYTF
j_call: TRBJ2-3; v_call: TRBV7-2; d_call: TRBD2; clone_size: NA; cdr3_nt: TGTGCCAGCAGCCAACTAGCGGGAGGCCCAGATACGCAGTATTTT; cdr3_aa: CASSQLAGGPDTQYF
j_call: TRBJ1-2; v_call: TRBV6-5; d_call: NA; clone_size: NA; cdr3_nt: TGTGCCAGCAGCTCCTGGACAGAAGGGGATGGCTACACCTTC; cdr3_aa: CASSSWTEGDGYTF
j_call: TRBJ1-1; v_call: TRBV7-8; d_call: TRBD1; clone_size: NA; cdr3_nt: TGTGCCAGCAGCTCGCAGGGGGCTATGAACACTGAAGCTTTCTTT; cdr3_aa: CASSSQGAMNTEAFF
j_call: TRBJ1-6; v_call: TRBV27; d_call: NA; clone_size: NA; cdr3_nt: TGTGCCACCAAAAAAACGGGGACAAACTCACCCCTCCACTTT; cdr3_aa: CATKKTGTNSPLHF
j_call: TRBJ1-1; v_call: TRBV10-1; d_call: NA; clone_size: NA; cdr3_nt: TGCGCCAGCAGTGAGTCGGGTCCAACCGAAGCTTTCTTT; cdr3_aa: CASSESGPTEAFF
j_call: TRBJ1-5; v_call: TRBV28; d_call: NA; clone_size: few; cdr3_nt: TGTGCCAGCAGTCCCTCCGAGGGTCTCGGGTCGAGCAATCAGCCCCAGCATTTT; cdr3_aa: CASSPSEGLGSSNQPQHF
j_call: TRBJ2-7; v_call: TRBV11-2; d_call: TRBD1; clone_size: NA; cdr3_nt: TGTGCCAGCAGCTTAGATAGGACAGGGGGTATCCACGAGCAGTACTTC; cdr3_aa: CASSLDRTGGIHEQYF
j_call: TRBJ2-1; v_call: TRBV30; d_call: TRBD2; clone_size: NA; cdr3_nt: TGTGCCTGGAGTACCCCTCGTAAGCGGGGGGGCCTCGATGAGCAGTTCTTC; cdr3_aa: CAWSTPRKRGGLDEQFF
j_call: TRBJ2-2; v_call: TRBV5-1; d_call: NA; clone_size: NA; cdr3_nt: TGCGCCAGCAGCGAGCAGTCCCGGACCGCGAGTACCGGGGAGCTGTTTTTT; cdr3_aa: CASSEQSRTASTGELFF
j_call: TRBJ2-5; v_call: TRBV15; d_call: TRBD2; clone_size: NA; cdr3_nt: TGTGCCACCAGCAGAGATTATCCGGCGGGAGAAGAGACCCAGTACTTC; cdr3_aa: CATSRDYPAGEETQYF
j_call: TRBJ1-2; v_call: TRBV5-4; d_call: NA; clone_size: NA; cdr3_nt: TGTGCCAGCAGCCTAACGGTCCCAGGGGAAGGCTACACCTTC; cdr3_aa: CASSLTVPGEGYTF
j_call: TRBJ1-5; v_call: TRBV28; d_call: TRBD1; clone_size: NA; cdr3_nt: TGTGCCAGCAGTCCCTCCGGGACAGGGACCGCTTATAGCAATCAGCCCCAGCATTTT; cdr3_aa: CASSPSGTGTAYSNQPQHF
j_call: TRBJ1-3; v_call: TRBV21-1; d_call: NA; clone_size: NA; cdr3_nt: TGTGCCAGCAGCCACCGGGACAGGGGAATTACTGGAAACACCATATATTTT; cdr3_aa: CASSHRDRGITGNTIYF
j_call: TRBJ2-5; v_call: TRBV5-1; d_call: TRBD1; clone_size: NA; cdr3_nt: TGCGCCAGCAGCCATACAGGGGGCGAAGAGACCCAGTACTTC; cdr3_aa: CASSHTGGEETQYF
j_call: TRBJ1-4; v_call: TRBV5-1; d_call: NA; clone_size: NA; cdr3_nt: TGCGCCAGCAGCTTGGGGCAGAATGAAAAACTGTTTTTT; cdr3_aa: CASSLGQNEKLFF
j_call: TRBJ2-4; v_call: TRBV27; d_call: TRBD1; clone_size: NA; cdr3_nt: TGTGCCAGCAGTCCCCTAGACAGGGGTAGTTCGGCTCTAGCCAAAAACATTCAGTACTTC; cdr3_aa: CASSPLDRGSSALAKNIQYF
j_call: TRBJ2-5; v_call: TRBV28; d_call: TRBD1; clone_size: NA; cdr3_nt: TGTGCCAGCAGCTCGGGACAGGAAAGAGAGACCCAGTACTTC; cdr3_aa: CASSSGQERETQYF
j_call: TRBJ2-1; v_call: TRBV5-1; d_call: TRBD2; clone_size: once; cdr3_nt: TGCGCCAGCAGCTCTAGCGGACCCTACAATGAGCAGTTCTTC; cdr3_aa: CASSSSGPYNEQFF
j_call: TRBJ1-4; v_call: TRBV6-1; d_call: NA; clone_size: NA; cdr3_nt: TGTGCCAGCAGTATCGGGCTGGGGGAAATGGAAAAACTGTTTTTT; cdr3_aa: CASSIGLGEMEKLFF
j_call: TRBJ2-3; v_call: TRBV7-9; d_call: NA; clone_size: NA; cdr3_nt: TGTGCCAGCAGCGGAGGGGACTTTCAACAAACCTCAGATACGCAGTATTTT; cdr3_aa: CASSGGDFQQTSDTQYF